The T cell receptor beta chain under discussion was sequenced for a study of CD8 T cells in Susac syndrome. Study results and limitations: The study recognized that its TCR sequencing and HLA analysis covered a relatively small number of individuals.

The junction had 5 bases not matched to a gene; V was cut back by 5 bases and J by 0 bases. This CDR3 region has 15 residues. Germline CDR1 reads SGHDN; CDR2 reads FVKESK. Negative isolation yielded CD8+ and CD4+ T cells; FACS enriched TEMRA cells. To note about this clonotype: What it recognizes is unknown.

Reverse transcription of roughly 0.5 to 1 ug RNA used random hexamers. TCRdb fed the immunoSEQ multiplex PCR reads into MiXCR, producing one record per CDR3 protein. The table includes 70,000 to 100,000 distinct CDR3 sequences, approximately 92% detected once. The receptor was derived from a human donor in good health. The J gene is TRBJ2-7, the V gene TRBV14; TRBD1 agrees at 9 bases. The sequenced sample consisted of CD8+ T cells from PBMCs. The CDR3 sequence: CASSRGTGSSYEQYF. The CDR3 DNA reads as TGTGCCAGCAGCAGGGGGACAGGGAGCTCCTACGAGCAGTACTTC. Variable domain in full (rest from reference TRBV14 and TRBJ2-7): EAGVTQFPSHSVIEKGQTVTLRCDPISGHDNLYWYRRVMGKEIKFLLHFVKESKQDESGMPNNRFLAERTGGTYSTLKVQPAELEDSGVYFCASSRGTGSSYEQYFGPGTRLTVT.